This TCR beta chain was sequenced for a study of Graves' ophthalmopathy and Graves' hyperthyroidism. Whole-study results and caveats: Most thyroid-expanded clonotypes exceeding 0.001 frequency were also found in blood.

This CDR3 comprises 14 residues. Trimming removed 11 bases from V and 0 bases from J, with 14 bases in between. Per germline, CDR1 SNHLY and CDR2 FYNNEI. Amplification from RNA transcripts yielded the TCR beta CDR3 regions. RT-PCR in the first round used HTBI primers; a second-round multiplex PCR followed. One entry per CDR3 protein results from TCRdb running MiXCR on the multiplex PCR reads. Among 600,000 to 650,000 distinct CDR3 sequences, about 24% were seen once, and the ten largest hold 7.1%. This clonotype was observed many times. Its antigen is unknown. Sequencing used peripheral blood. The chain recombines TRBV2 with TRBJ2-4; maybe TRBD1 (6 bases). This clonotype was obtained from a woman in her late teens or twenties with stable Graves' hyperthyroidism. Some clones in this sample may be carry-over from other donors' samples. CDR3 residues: CALRQGLAKNIQYF. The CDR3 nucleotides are TGTGCCCTCCGCCAGGGGCTAGCCAAAAACATTCAGTACTTC.